Each of the 5 T cell receptor beta chains below was sequenced from the same sample in a study of identical twins. MiXCR, applied by TCRdb to the 5' RACE reads, yields one record per CDR3 protein. The sample lists around 500,000 distinct CDR3 sequences, 14% occurring once. The sample was also reused in another study, on yellow fever vaccine responses in identical twins.

Material for sequencing was CD4+ T cells sorted from blood. The origin of the receptors is a woman between 18 and 29 years old in good health.

V and J are TRBV24-1 and TRBJ2-5, with TRBD1 as a possible D gene (6 bases). The V and J ends lost 3 bases and 2 bases respectively, with 15 bases between them. This CDR3 is built from 16 residues. Per the germline V gene, CDR1 is KGHDR and CDR2 is SFDVKD. As DNA, the CDR3 is TGTGCCACCAGTGATCCTCCAACGGACAGACAAGAGACCCAGTACTTC. Amino acids: CATSDPPTDRQETQYF.

This clonotype was counted only a few times. The chain recombines TRBV28 with TRBJ1-4; 7 bases map to TRBD1. V lost 1 base and J lost 3; bases outside the gene matches: 5. Per the germline V gene, CDR1 is MDHEN and CDR2 is SYDVKM. CDR3 size: 16 residues. The CDR3 bases are TGTGCCAGCAGTTTATTCCTCGGGACAGCTAATGAAAAACTGTTTTTT. Its protein is CASSLFLGTANEKLFF.

The chain carries TRBV4-1 and TRBJ2-5; 11 bases are shared with TRBD2. With V trimmed by 4 bases and J by 1 base, 5 bases remained unmatched. Germline values: CDR1 MGHRA, CDR2 YSYEKL. This CDR3 region has 16 residues. CDR3 DNA: TGCGCCAGCAGCCTTCGGACTAGCGGGCTCCAAGAGACCCAGTACTTC. Translation gives CASSLRTSGLQETQYF.

This chain connects TRBV7-9 to TRBJ1-1; D is unresolved. V was trimmed by 1 base and J by 10 bases, leaving 7 bases between them. Per germline, CDR1 SEHNR and CDR2 FQNEAQ (reference sequence). This CDR3 has 11 amino acids. In DNA, the CDR3 is TGTGCCAGCAGCTTAGATATGCGAGCTTTCTTT. Translated, it gives CASSLDMRAFF.

V is TRBV12-3 or TRBV12-4 and J is TRBJ1-5, with D perhaps TRBD1 (5 bases). Trimming cost V 5 bases and J 7 bases, with 21 bases left between them. The CDR3 extends over 16 amino acids. CDR3 bases: TGTGCCAGCAGTCCCGAAGGGGCCAACATGTTGCAGCCCCAGCATTTT. This encodes CASSPEGANMLQPQHF.